Below are 22 T cell receptor beta chains sequenced from a single sample in a study of CD4+ T cells in melanoma. Only in-frame clones appear in the TCRdb table, and some are missing; sequencing was by immunoSEQ multiplex PCR. The sample shows some 110,000 clones, about 90% of them seen only once. Material: peripheral blood. The source of these receptors is a human donor with melanoma.

The V and J genes are TRBV13 and TRBJ1-3; D is unresolved. Trimming took 2 bases from V and 0 from J, leaving 8 bases between them. The CDR3 has 15 residues. Germline values: CDR1 PRHDT, CDR2 FYEKMQ (reference sequence). CDR3 amino acids: CASSLQTVSGNTIYF. The CDR3 DNA sequence: TGTGCCAGCAGCTTACAAACAGTCTCTGGAAACACCATATATTTT.

CDR3 loop: CSVEVGLAEQETQYF. CDR3 bases: TGCAGCGTTGAAGTGGGACTAGCGGAACAAGAGACCCAGTACTTC. V is TRBV29-1 and J is TRBJ2-5, with 11 bases lining up with TRBD2. Germline loops: CDR1 SQVTM, CDR2 ANQGSEA. After removal of 1 base from V and 2 bases from J, the junction contained 3 bases not matched to a gene. The CDR3 length is 15 residues. The variable domain in full, with the rest retrieved from reference TRBV29-1 and TRBJ2-5, is SAVISQKPSRDICQRGTSLTIQCQVDSQVTMMFWYRQQPGQSLTLIATANQGSEATYESGFVIDKFPISRPNLTFSTLTVSNMSPEDSSIYLCSVEVGLAEQETQYFGPGTRLLVL.

The V call is TRBV7-8, the J call TRBJ2-2; D is tentatively TRBD1 or TRBD2 (5 bases each). CDR1 and CDR2 from the germline V gene are SGHVS and FQNEAQ. The CDR3 totals 14 residues. The V end was cut by 4 bases, the J end by 4 bases, with 10 bases between. In DNA form, the CDR3 reads TGTGCCAGCAGCTCTGGGACGACCACCGGGGAGCTGTTTTTT. This gives the protein CASSSGTTTGELFF. The whole variable domain, remainder taken from reference TRBV7-8 and TRBJ2-2, is GAGVSQSPRYKVAKRGQDVALRCDPISGHVSLFWYQQALGQGPEFLTYFQNEAQLDKSGLPSDRFFAERPEGSVSTLKIQRTQQEDSAVYLCASSSGTTTGELFFGEGSRLTVL.

V and J are TRBV4-3 and TRBJ2-3; unclear D gene. V was clipped by 1 base and J by 0 bases, with 11 bases between them. This CDR3 has 16 amino acids. Germline CDR1 and CDR2: LGHNA and YSLEER. The CDR3 protein is CASSQGGGPSTDTQYF. The DNA of the CDR3 is TGCGCCAGCAGCCAAGGTGGCGGACCTAGCACAGATACGCAGTATTTT.

The chain is built from TRBV10-3 and TRBJ2-1; the match to TRBD2 covers 9 bases. This CDR3 is 13 amino acids long. The germline CDR1 and CDR2 sequences are ENHRY and SYGVKD. The V and J ends lost 6 bases and 9 bases, in that order; junction bases with no gene match: 6. CDR3 bases: TGTGCCATCAGGTTAGCGGGAGACGGTGAGCAGTTCTTC. Encoded protein: CAIRLAGDGEQFF.

The rearrangement uses TRBV11-2 and TRBJ2-2; tentatively, D is TRBD2 (5 bases). Germline V gives CDR1 SGHAT, CDR2 FQNNGV. V lost 3 bases, J lost 0 bases, and 8 bases lay in between. CDR3 length: 15 residues. The CDR3 loop reads CASSFGGSNTGELFF. The CDR3 DNA reads as TGTGCCAGCAGCTTCGGCGGGTCGAACACCGGGGAGCTGTTTTTT. Together with reference TRBV11-2 and TRBJ2-2, the CDR3 gives the full variable domain: EAGVAQSPRYKIIEKRQSVAFWCNPISGHATLYWYQQILGQGPKLLIQFQNNGVVDDSQLPKDRFSAERLKGVDSTLKIQPAKLEDSAVYLCASSFGGSNTGELFFGEGSRLTVL.

The chain carries TRBV7-2 and TRBJ2-5; 13 bases line up with TRBD2. This CDR3 is built from 15 residues. CDR1 is SGHTA, CDR2 FQGNSA, per germline. Germline trimming cut 5 bases from V and 4 bases from J; bases unmatched to any gene: 4. The CDR3 is CASSPTSGGRETQYF. In nucleotides, the CDR3 is TGTGCCAGCAGCCCGACTAGCGGGGGGCGAGAGACCCAGTACTTC.

This chain joins TRBV28 and TRBJ2-5, with D possibly matching TRBD1 (6 bases). This CDR3 contains 15 residues. Germline V gives CDR1 MDHEN, CDR2 SYDVKM. The V gene lost 3 bases and the J gene lost 1 base, with 12 bases spanning the gap. CDR3 coding DNA: TGTGCCAGCAGTTTCGGCGGACAGTTCCAAGAGACCCAGTACTTC. Its translation: CASSFGGQFQETQYF.

This clone was counted only a few times. The chain recombines TRBV11-3 with TRBJ2-7, with D perhaps TRBD2 (7 bases). CDR3 length: 14 amino acids. Germline CDR1 is SGHNT and CDR2 is YENEEA. The ends were cut back, 6 bases at V and 6 bases at J, with 18 bases in the middle. In DNA, the CDR3 is TGTGCCAGCAGACAAGGGGGGGCCTTTGGCGAGCAGTACTTC. Amino acid sequence: CASRQGGAFGEQYF.

This rearrangement joins TRBV10-3 to TRBJ2-1; 12 bases match TRBD2. Germline V gene data show CDR1 as ENHRY and CDR2 as SYGVKD. The CDR3 is 18 residues long. V shed 4 bases and J 0 bases; nucleotides not matched to a gene: 7. CDR3 amino acids: CAISGGLAGISSYNEQFF. As DNA, the CDR3 is TGTGCCATCAGTGGCGGACTAGCGGGGATAAGCTCCTACAATGAGCAGTTCTTC.

This clone has a single count. The chain has TRBV14 and TRBJ2-6; D is unclear. V was cut by 4 bases and J by 1 base, with 5 bases left in between. The CDR3 totals 14 residues. Germline CDR1 reads SGHDN; CDR2 reads FVKESK. CDR3 amino acids: CASSLQSGANVLTF. CDR3 nucleotides: TGTGCCAGCAGCCTGCAGTCTGGGGCCAACGTCCTGACTTTC.

This clone was recorded only once. The chain uses TRBV28 and TRBJ1-5, with 8 bases matching TRBD1. The V gene's germline CDR1 is MDHEN and CDR2 SYDVKM. Losses at the gene ends were 6 bases for V and 2 bases for J; bases not matched to a gene: 9. This CDR3 spans 16 amino acids. The CDR3: CASRTLSRGRNQPQHF. Written as DNA, the CDR3 is TGTGCCAGCAGGACATTAAGCAGGGGGCGCAATCAGCCCCAGCATTTT.

The CDR3 nucleotides are TGTGCCAGCAGCTTTAGACAGGCCGAAAACGCGAACACCGGGGAGCTGTTTTTT. This gives the protein CASSFRQAENANTGELFF. This chain joins TRBV7-9 and TRBJ2-2; D might be TRBD1 (6 bases). CDR3 length: 18 amino acids. V gave up 3 bases and J gave up 0 bases, with 17 bases separating them. Germline CDR1 and CDR2: SEHNR and FQNEAQ (reference sequence).

The rearrangement joins TRBV4-1 to TRBJ2-7, with 10 bases aligning to TRBD1. After removal of 0 bases from V and 3 bases from J, the junction contained 5 bases not matched to a gene. The CDR3 has 16 amino acids. Germline CDR1 and CDR2: MGHRA and YSYEKL. The CDR3 DNA sequence: TGCGCCAGCAGCCAAGAAAGGACAGGGGGGGACTACGAGCAGTACTTC. Amino acid sequence: CASSQERTGGDYEQYF.

The chain couples TRBV9 to TRBJ2-2; 11 bases fit TRBD2. The J segment lost 6 bases and the V segment lost 4 bases, leaving 5 bases of the junction unmatched. CDR3 size: 15 residues. The germline V gene has CDR1 SGDLS and CDR2 YYNGEE. The CDR3 is CASSISGREAGELFF. CDR3 bases: TGTGCCAGCAGCATTAGCGGGAGGGAGGCCGGGGAGCTGTTTTTT.

The CDR3 reads CASRPDRAFADTQYF. CDR3 coding DNA: TGTGCCAGCAGACCGGACAGGGCCTTCGCAGATACGCAGTATTTT. The V call is TRBV5-4, the J call TRBJ2-3; TRBD1 aligns across 8 bases. The trim removed 5 bases at V and 4 bases at J, leaving 9 bases unmatched. Germline V gene lookup returns CDR1 SGHNT and CDR2 YYREEE (reference sequence). The CDR3 loop spans 15 amino acids.

V usage is TRBV28 and J usage is TRBJ2-1; maybe TRBD2 (6 bases). The CDR3 totals 13 residues. With 7 bases removed from V and 7 bases from J, the gap between germline ends came to 14 bases. Germline V CDR1 and CDR2: MDHEN, SYDVKM. The CDR3, as DNA: TGTGCCAGCACTAATTCCGGGAGAAATGAGCAGTTCTTC. Residues: CASTNSGRNEQFF.

The chain joins TRBV6-5 to TRBJ2-1; a possible D gene is TRBD1 (6 bases). The CDR3 is made up of 15 amino acids. Germline V gene data show CDR1 as MNHEY and CDR2 as SVGAGI. V lost 6 bases and J 2 bases, leaving 14 bases between the germline ends. Here the CDR3 DNA reads TGTGCCAGCAGGGCTCCCGGGACAACCTACAATGAGCAGTTCTTC. As protein: CASRAPGTTYNEQFF.

Written as DNA, the CDR3 is TGTGCCAGCAGCTTAATTGGGGGAGCAGATACGCAGTATTTT. As protein: CASSLIGGADTQYF. The chain couples TRBV7-6 to TRBJ2-3, with D perhaps TRBD1 or TRBD2 (5 bases each). Trimming took 2 bases from V and 4 from J, leaving 10 bases between them. The germline gives CDR1 SGHVS, CDR2 FNYEAQ. The CDR3 extends over 14 amino acids.

V gene TRBV18 combines with J gene TRBJ2-5; 8 bases fit TRBD1. J lost 0 bases, V lost 3 bases, and 3 bases had no gene match. CDR1 is KGHSH, CDR2 LQKENI, per germline. CDR3 length: 15 residues. The CDR3 sequence is CASSPRTGNQETQYF. CDR3 sequence (DNA): TGTGCCAGCTCACCCCGGACAGGGAACCAAGAGACCCAGTACTTC.

This sequence joins TRBV6-5 and TRBJ2-7; D is ambiguous. Germline V gene sequence: CDR1 MNHEY, CDR2 SVGAGI. CDR3 length equals 14 residues. Trimming removed 5 bases at V and 2 bases at J, with 13 bases between. DNA of the CDR3: TGTGCCAGCAGTCCCCCGCAGACCACCTACGAGCAGTACTTC. Amino acids: CASSPPQTTYEQYF.

V usage is TRBV11-1 and J usage is TRBJ2-7; the D is unclear. The V end was cut by 3 bases, the J end by 3 bases, with 9 bases between. Germline V gives CDR1 SGHAT, CDR2 FQDESV (reference sequence). The CDR3 is made up of 13 amino acids. CDR3 DNA sequence: TGTGCCAGCAGCTTTAACGGGCGCTACGAGCAGTACTTC. The encoded protein is CASSFNGRYEQYF. The variable domain in full, completed from reference TRBV11-1 and TRBJ2-7, reads EAEVAQSPRYKITEKSQAVAFWCDPISGHATLYWYRQILGQGPELLVQFQDESVVDDSQLPKDRFSAERLKGVDSTLKIQPAELGDSAMYLCASSFNGRYEQYFGPGTRLTVT.